Below, 24 T cell receptor beta chains from the same sample are listed, as sequenced in a study of T cells in Graves' hyperthyroidism and ophthalmopathy. RNA transcripts provided the source from which TCR beta CDR3 regions were amplified. TCR CDR3 regions were first amplified by RT-PCR with HTBI primers. MiXCR, applied by TCRdb to the multiplex PCR reads, yields one record per CDR3 protein. The sample carries hundreds of thousands of distinct CDR3 sequences, over 35% recorded once. The sequenced sample was blood. Receptors originate from a young man with Graves' hyperthyroidism.

The chain is built from TRBV12-3 or TRBV12-4 and TRBJ2-7; 8 nucleotides match TRBD2. CDR3 length: 16 amino acids. V gave up 3 bases and J gave up 6 bases; unmatched junction bases: 13. CDR3 nucleotide sequence: TGTGCCAGCAGTTTTTGGGTAACAGCGGGAGTACCCGAGCAGTACTTC. Its protein is CASSFWVTAGVPEQYF.

This clonotype was observed many times. The chain carries TRBV5-1 and TRBJ1-2; 12 bases align to TRBD1. Losses at the gene ends were 6 bases for V and 8 bases for J; bases not matched to a gene: 5. The CDR3 length is 13 residues. From germline, CDR1 is SGHRS and CDR2 YFSETQ. The CDR3 sequence is CASTGQGARGYTF. DNA for the CDR3: TGCGCCAGCACGGGACAGGGGGCACGGGGCTACACCTTC.

The CDR3: CASRAGGGSSPLHF. The DNA of the CDR3 is TGCGCCAGCCGCGCGGGGGGCGGCAGTTCACCCCTCCACTTT. The gene calls are TRBV10-1 and TRBJ1-6; weak D call: TRBD1 (6 bases). Germline V gene data show CDR1 as WNHNN and CDR2 as SYGVQD (reference sequence). V shed 8 bases and J shed 9 bases, with 17 bases lying between them. The CDR3 contains 14 residues.

The rearrangement links TRBV14 to TRBJ1-1; D unresolved. Germline V gene sequence: CDR1 SGHDN, CDR2 FVKESK. V was cut by 1 base and J by 6 bases, with 15 bases left in between. CDR3 length: 15 residues. The CDR3 bases are TGTGCCAGCAGCCAAGTGGGTGGGATGAATGCTGAAGCTTTCTTT. Translation: CASSQVGGMNAEAFF.

The chain joins TRBV30 to TRBJ1-4; 9 bases are shared with TRBD1. The CDR3 is 15 residues long. Trimming removed 3 bases from V and 0 bases from J; junction bases left unmatched: 2. Germline lookup yields CDR1 GTSNPN and CDR2 SVGIG (reference sequence). The CDR3 DNA reads as TGTGCCTGGAGGGGACAGGGATCAACTAATGAAAAACTGTTTTTT. Its protein product is CAWRGQGSTNEKLFF.

This clonotype was counted a few times. The chain recombines TRBV10-3 with TRBJ1-5, with TRBD1 identical over 10 bases. Germline V CDR1 and CDR2: ENHRY, SYGVKD. Germline trimming cut 4 bases from V and 0 bases from J; bases unmatched to any gene: 6. The CDR3 consists of 17 residues. This CDR3 is CAISATGTGDSNQPQHF. For the CDR3, the DNA is TGTGCCATCAGTGCCACCGGGACAGGGGATAGCAATCAGCCCCAGCATTTT.

In its sample, this clonotype was seen many times. V and J are TRBV15 and TRBJ1-1; TRBD1 might be the D (5 bases). The germline V gene has CDR1 LNHNV and CDR2 YYDKDF (reference sequence). The CDR3 loop spans 13 amino acids. V dropped 0 bases and J dropped 7 bases, with 9 bases sitting between them. The CDR3 spells CATSRDGAGEAFF. The CDR3 region has the DNA TGTGCCACCAGCAGAGACGGGGCAGGTGAAGCTTTCTTT.

The CDR3 nucleotides read TGCGCCAGCAGCCAAGTACAGGGCGCTGAAGCTTTCTTT. Translated: CASSQVQGAEAFF. The chain combines TRBV4-1 with TRBJ1-1, with a weak D call TRBD1 (6 bases). The germline CDR1 and CDR2 sequences are MGHRA and YSYEKL. V was trimmed by 1 base and J by 6 bases, leaving 9 bases between them. The CDR3 is 13 amino acids.

This clonotype was seen many times. The chain combines TRBV10-2 with TRBJ1-2; D unresolved. The CDR3 loop spans 14 amino acids. V was shortened by 0 bases and J by 0 bases, with 5 bases between the two germline ends. The germline V gene encodes CDR1 WSHSY and CDR2 SAAADI. CDR3 sequence: CASSESRTNYGYTF. The CDR3 DNA reads TGCGCCAGCAGTGAGTCTCGCACTAACTATGGCTACACCTTC.

In the case of this clonotype: The junction and the germline gene differ at one end; a read error may be behind it. The rearrangement links TRBV7-9 to TRBJ2-7; 8 bases align to TRBD1. The CDR3 extends over 15 amino acids. CDR1 and CDR2 from the germline V gene are SEHNR and FQNEAQ (reference sequence). CDR3 protein: CASSRTGTDSYEQYF. In DNA form, the CDR3 reads TGTGCCAGCAGCCGGACAGGGACTGACTCCTACGAACAGTACTTC.

V usage is TRBV29-1 and J usage is TRBJ2-7, with 9 bases aligning to TRBD2. The J call may be wrong; the DNA end is better matched by TRBJ2-1. The CDR3 is 18 amino acids. Looked up from germline, CDR1 is SQVTM and CDR2 is ANQGSEA. CDR3 DNA sequence: TGCAGCGTTGCAGGTTCAGCGGGAGGACAAAGCTCCTACAATGAGCAGTTCTTC. Protein: CSVAGSAGGQSSYNEQFF.

CDR3 region: CASSAVRASYEQYF. Here the CDR3 DNA reads TGTGCCAGCAGCGCGGTAAGGGCCTCCTACGAGCAGTACTTC. The chain joins TRBV5-6 to TRBJ2-7, with D uncertain. V lost 4 bases, J lost 0 bases, and 11 bases lay in between. Looked up from germline, CDR1 is SGHDT and CDR2 is YYEEEE. The CDR3 covers 14 residues.

Concerning this clonotype: Being one base from a much bigger clone, this may be a read error. The chain has TRBV12-3 or TRBV12-4 and TRBJ1-1; D might be TRBD1 (6 bases). This CDR3 has 13 residues. CDR3 amino acids: CASTQFGGTEALF. The CDR3 coding sequence is TGTGCCAGCACTCAATTTGGGGGCACTGAAGCTCTCTTT.

The chain couples TRBV4-1 to TRBJ1-2; D is uncertain. Trimming took off 1 base at V and 8 bases at J, with 11 bases between the two ends. The CDR3 totals 13 residues. Germline V gene lookup returns CDR1 MGHRA and CDR2 YSYEKL. The CDR3, as DNA: TGCGCCAGCAGCCAAGGTACTTCTGGAGGCTACACCTTC. Its protein product is CASSQGTSGGYTF.

This clonotype was detected only a few times. V usage is TRBV20-1 and J usage is TRBJ1-1; D ambiguous. Germline-derived CDR1 and CDR2 are DFQATT and SNEGSKA (reference sequence). The CDR3 contains 12 residues. With 5 bases removed from V and 6 bases from J, the gap between germline ends came to 13 bases. CDR3 in amino acids: CSAYGLEAEAFF. The DNA of the CDR3 is TGCAGTGCTTACGGGCTCGAGGCTGAAGCTTTCTTT.

The chain combines TRBV2 with TRBJ2-5; maybe TRBD1 (6 bases). The CDR3 is 13 amino acids. V gave up 11 bases and J gave up 3 bases, with 16 bases separating them. CDR1 is SNHLY and CDR2 is FYNNEI in the germline V gene. The CDR3 spells CAGAPRTEETQYF. The DNA for the CDR3 is TGTGCCGGCGCCCCAAGGACAGAAGAGACCCAGTACTTC.

This chain connects TRBV7-8 to TRBJ2-7, with 9 bases that match TRBD2. V dropped 6 bases and J dropped 6; count of bases not matched to a gene: 6. Germline lookup yields CDR1 SGHVS and CDR2 FQNEAQ. The CDR3 is made up of 13 amino acids. CDR3 residues: CASSSGTSPEQYF. Written as DNA, the CDR3 is TGTGCCAGCAGTTCGGGGACTAGCCCCGAGCAGTACTTC.

In regard to this clonotype: The junction does not match germline at one end; this may be a read error. CDR3 sequence: CASSQHGTGHQPQHF. CDR3 nucleotides: TGCGCCAGCAGCCAACATGGGACAGGCCATCAGCCCCAGCATTTT. The chain uses TRBV7-9 and TRBJ1-5, with 8 nucleotides matching TRBD1. The CDR3 has 15 residues. CDR1 and CDR2 from the germline V gene are SEHNR and FQNEAQ (reference sequence). The complete variable domain, with remaining parts taken from reference TRBV7-9 and TRBJ1-5, reads DTGVSQNPRHKITKRGQNVTFRCDPISEHNRLYWYRQTLGQGPEFLTYFQNEAQLEKSRLLSDRFSAERPKGSFSTLEIQRTEQGDSAMYLCASSQHGTGHQPQHFGDGTRLSIL.

The chain combines TRBV9 with TRBJ2-2; TRBD1 aligns across 9 bases. Germline V gene data show CDR1 as SGDLS and CDR2 as YYNGEE. The CDR3 contains 15 residues. V lost 8 bases to trimming and J lost 6 bases; unmatched junction nucleotides: 11. The CDR3 bases are TGTGCCAGTAGCATAGAGACAGGGGGGGCCGGGGAGCTGTTTTTT. Residues: CASSIETGGAGELFF.

This chain links TRBV19 with TRBJ2-7; D is ambiguous. The length of the CDR3 is 13 residues. Trimming stripped 3 bases from V and 0 bases from J, with 6 bases between. The germline V gene has CDR1 LNHDA and CDR2 SQIVND (reference sequence). DNA of the CDR3: TGTGCCAGTAGTATGACGGGCTCCTACGAGCAGTACTTC. It encodes CASSMTGSYEQYF.

The J gene is TRBJ1-1, the V gene TRBV28; D unclear. CDR3 size: 15 residues. With 5 bases removed from V and 1 base from J, the gap between germline ends came to 14 bases. From germline, CDR1 is MDHEN and CDR2 SYDVKM. CDR3 sequence (DNA): TGTGCCAGCAGTGGTTTCGAGGTGGGGAACACTGAAGCTTTCTTT. This gives the protein CASSGFEVGNTEAFF.

The chain couples TRBV10-3 to TRBJ2-1; 13 bases agree with TRBD2. This CDR3 region has 14 residues. Per germline, CDR1 ENHRY and CDR2 SYGVKD. Trimming took 7 bases from V and 11 from J; bases not matched to a gene: 8. CDR3 residues: CAITGTSGVGQQFF. As DNA, the CDR3 is TGTGCCATCACCGGGACTAGCGGGGTAGGCCAGCAGTTCTTC.

On this clonotype: Given a far larger clone just one base away, this is likely a sequencing read error. V is TRBV7-2 and J is TRBJ2-7; D gene ambiguous. Trimming pared 2 bases from V and 6 bases from J, leaving 5 bases between. The germline gives CDR1 SGHTA, CDR2 FQGNSA. The CDR3 totals 11 residues. The CDR3 DNA sequence: TGTGCCAGCAGCTTATTCGGCGAGCAGTACTTC. As protein: CASSLFGEQYF. Full variable domain (remainder filled in from reference TRBV7-2 and TRBJ2-7): GAGVSQSPSNKVTEKGKDVELRCDPISGHTALYWYRQSLGQGLEFLIYFQGNSAPDKSGLPSDRFSAERTGGSVSTLTIQRTQQEDSAVYLCASSLFGEQYFGPGTRLTVT.

This clonotype has a handful of counts. The V gene is TRBV7-9, the J gene TRBJ1-5; D might be TRBD1 (6 bases). The CDR3 is 14 residues long. The germline V and J ends were trimmed by 4 bases and 9 bases, with 16 bases remaining between them. Germline values: CDR1 SEHNR, CDR2 FQNEAQ (reference sequence). CDR3 DNA sequence: TGTGCCAGCAGCTCTTCGGACAGACCGGGGCCCCAGCATTTT. It codes for CASSSSDRPGPQHF.